This TCR beta chain was sequenced during a study of metastatic and nonmetastatic thyroid tumors. TCRdb ran MiXCR on the PCR reads. The sample has tens of thousands of clones, more than 35% seen once; the top ten hold 25% to 30%. This clone was observed a few times. The junction had 13 bases not matched to a gene; V was cut back by 3 bases and J by 6 bases. This CDR3 contains 16 residues. No patient received treatment before thyroid surgery. The source material was tumor tissue. The chain combines TRBV12-3 or TRBV12-4 with TRBJ1-2; TRBD1 matches at 7 bases. The sequence was collected from a female donor with papillary thyroid cancer or a benign thyroid nodule (not recorded which). Some clones in this sample may be carry-over from other donors' samples. For the CDR3, the DNA is TGTGCCAGCAGTTTCACTCCGACAGGGCTCCTCAATGGCTACACCTTC. Residues: CASSFTPTGLLNGYTF.